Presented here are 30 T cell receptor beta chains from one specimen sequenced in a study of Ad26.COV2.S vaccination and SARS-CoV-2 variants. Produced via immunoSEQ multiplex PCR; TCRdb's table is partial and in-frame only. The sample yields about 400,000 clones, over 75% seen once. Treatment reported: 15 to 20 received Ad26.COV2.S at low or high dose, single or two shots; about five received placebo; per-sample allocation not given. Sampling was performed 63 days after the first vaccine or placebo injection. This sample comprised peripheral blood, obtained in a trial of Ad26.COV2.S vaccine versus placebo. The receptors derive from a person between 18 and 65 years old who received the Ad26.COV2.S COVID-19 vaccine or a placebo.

The CDR3 loop reads CASSLGQGNSGYTF. The CDR3 coding sequence is TGTGCCAGCAGCCTGGGACAGGGGAATAGCGGCTACACCTTC. The V call is TRBV7-9, the J call TRBJ1-2; 10 positions agree with TRBD1. In germline, CDR1 is SEHNR, CDR2 FQNEAQ (reference sequence). The CDR3 consists of 14 residues. J lost 8 bases, V lost 5 bases, and 8 bases had no gene match.

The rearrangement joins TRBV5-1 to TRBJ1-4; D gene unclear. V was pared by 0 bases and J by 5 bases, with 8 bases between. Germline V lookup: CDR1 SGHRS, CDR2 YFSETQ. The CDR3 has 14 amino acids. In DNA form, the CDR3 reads TGCGCCAGCAGCTTGGCAGCCTCAAATGAAAAACTGTTTTTT. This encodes CASSLAASNEKLFF.

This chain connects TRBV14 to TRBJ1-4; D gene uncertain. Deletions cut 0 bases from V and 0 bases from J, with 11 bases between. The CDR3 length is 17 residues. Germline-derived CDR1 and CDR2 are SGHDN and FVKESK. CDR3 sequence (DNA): TGTGCCAGCAGCCAAGAAGGTCCCGGCACAACTAATGAAAAACTGTTTTTT. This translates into CASSQEGPGTTNEKLFF.

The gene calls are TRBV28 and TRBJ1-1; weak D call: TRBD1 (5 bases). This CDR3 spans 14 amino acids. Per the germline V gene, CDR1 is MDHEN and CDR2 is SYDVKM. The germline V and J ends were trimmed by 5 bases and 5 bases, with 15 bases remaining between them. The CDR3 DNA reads TGTGCCAGCAGTGCCCGACAGCAGGAGACTGAAGCTTTCTTT. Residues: CASSARQQETEAFF.

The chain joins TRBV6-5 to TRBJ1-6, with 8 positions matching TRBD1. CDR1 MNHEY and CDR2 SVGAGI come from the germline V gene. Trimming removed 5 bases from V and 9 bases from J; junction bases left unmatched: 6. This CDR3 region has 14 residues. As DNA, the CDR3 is TGTGCCAGCAGTCATGGACAGGGAAGTTCACCCCTCCACTTT. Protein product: CASSHGQGSSPLHF.

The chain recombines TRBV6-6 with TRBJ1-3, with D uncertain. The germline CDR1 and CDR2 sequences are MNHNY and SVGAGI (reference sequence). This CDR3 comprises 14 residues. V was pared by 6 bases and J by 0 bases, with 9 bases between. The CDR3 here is CASRRTSSGNTIYF. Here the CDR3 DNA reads TGTGCCAGCAGGAGGACGTCCTCTGGAAACACCATATATTTT.

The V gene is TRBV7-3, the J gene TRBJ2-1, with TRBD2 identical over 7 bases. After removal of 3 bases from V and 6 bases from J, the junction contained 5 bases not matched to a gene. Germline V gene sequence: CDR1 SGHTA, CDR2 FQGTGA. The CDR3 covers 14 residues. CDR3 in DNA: TGTGCCAGCAGCTTGGCCGGGACTACCAATGAGCAGTTCTTC. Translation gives CASSLAGTTNEQFF.

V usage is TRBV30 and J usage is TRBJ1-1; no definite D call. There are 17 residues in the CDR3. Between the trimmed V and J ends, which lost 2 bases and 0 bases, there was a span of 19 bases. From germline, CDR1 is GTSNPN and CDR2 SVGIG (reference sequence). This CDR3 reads CAWSKPPLRVMNTEAFF. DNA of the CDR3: TGTGCCTGGAGTAAACCCCCCTTGAGGGTAATGAACACTGAAGCTTTCTTT.

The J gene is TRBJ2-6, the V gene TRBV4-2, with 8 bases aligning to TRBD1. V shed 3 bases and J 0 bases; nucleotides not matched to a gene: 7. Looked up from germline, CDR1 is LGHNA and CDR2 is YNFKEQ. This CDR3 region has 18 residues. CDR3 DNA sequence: TGTGCCAGCAGCCACCCAGGGGGCGGAAGCTCTGGGGCCAACGTCCTGACTTTC. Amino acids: CASSHPGGGSSGANVLTF.

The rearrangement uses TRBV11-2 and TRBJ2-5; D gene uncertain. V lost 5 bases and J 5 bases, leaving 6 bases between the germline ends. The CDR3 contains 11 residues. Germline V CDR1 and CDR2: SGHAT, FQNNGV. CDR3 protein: CASSDLETQYF. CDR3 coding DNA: TGTGCCAGCAGCGACCTTGAGACCCAGTACTTC.

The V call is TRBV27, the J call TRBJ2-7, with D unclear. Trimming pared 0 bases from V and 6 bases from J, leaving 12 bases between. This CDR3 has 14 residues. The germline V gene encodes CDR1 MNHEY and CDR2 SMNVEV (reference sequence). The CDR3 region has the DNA TGTGCCAGCAGTTTATCCGGCCAGAGCTCCGAGCAGTACTTC. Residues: CASSLSGQSSEQYF.

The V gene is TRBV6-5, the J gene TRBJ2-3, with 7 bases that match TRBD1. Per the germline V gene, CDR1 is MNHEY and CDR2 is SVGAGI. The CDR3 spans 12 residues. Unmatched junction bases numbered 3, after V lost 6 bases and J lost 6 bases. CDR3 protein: CASSSTGDTQYF. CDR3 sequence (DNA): TGTGCCAGCAGCTCGACAGGGGATACGCAGTATTTT.

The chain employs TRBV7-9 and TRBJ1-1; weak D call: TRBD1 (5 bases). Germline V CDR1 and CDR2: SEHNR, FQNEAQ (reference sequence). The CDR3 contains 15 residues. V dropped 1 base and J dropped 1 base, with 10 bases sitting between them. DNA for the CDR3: TGTGCCAGCAGCTTAGTAGTCGGACAGAACACTGAAGCTTTCTTT. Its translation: CASSLVVGQNTEAFF.

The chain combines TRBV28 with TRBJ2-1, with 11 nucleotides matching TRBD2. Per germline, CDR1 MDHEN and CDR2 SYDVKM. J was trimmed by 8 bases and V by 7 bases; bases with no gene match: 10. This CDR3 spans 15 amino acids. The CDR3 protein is CASTRLAGRDYEQFF. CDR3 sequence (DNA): TGTGCCAGCACAAGACTAGCGGGAAGGGACTATGAGCAGTTCTTC.

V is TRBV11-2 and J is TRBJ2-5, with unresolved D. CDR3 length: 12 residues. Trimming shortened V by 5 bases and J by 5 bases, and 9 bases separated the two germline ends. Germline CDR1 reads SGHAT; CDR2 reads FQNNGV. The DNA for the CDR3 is TGTGCCAGCAGCCAAAGGTTGGAGACCCAGTACTTC. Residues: CASSQRLETQYF.

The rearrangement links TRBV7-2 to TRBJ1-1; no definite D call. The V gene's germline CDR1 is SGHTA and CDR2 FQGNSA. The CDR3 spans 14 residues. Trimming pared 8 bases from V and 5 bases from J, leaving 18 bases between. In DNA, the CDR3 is TGTGCCAGCTCAAACTTCAACTCCCGGACTGAAGCTTTCTTT. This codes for CASSNFNSRTEAFF.

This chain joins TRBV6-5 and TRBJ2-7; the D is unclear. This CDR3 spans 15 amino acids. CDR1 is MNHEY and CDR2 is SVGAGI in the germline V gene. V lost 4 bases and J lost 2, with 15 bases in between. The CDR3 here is CASSLEDTYPYEQYF. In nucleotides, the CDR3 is TGTGCCAGCAGTTTGGAAGACACCTACCCCTACGAGCAGTACTTC.

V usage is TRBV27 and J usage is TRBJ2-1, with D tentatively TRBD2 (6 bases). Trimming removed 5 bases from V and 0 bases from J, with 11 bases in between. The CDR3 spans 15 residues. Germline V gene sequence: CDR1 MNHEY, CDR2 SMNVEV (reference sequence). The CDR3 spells CASSLDGSSYNEQFF. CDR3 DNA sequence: TGTGCCAGCAGTCTGGACGGGAGCTCCTACAATGAGCAGTTCTTC.

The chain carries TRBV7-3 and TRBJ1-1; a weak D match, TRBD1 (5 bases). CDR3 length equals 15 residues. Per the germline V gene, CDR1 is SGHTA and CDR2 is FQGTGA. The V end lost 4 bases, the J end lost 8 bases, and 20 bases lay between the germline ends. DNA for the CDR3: TGTGCCAGCAGCTCATCCGAACCGGGGGTAGGGGAAGCTTTCTTT. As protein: CASSSSEPGVGEAFF. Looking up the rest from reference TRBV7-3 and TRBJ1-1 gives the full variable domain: GAGVSQTPSNKVTEKGKYVELRCDPISGHTALYWYRQSLGQGPEFLIYFQGTGAADDSGLPNDRFFAVRPEGSVSTLKIQRTERGDSAVYLCASSSSEPGVGEAFFGQGTRLTVV.

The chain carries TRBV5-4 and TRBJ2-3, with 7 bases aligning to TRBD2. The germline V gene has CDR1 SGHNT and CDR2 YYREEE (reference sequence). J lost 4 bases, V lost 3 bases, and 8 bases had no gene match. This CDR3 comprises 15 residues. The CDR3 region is CASSSGTKLSDTQYF. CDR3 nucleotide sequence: TGTGCCAGCAGCTCCGGGACTAAGTTATCAGATACGCAGTATTTT.

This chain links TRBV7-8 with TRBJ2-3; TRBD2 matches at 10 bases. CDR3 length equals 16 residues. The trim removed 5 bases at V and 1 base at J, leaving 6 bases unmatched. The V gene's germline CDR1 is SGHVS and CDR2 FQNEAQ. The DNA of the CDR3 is TGTGCCAGCAGCCCCCGGCTAGCGGGAGGCACAGATACGCAGTATTTT. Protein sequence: CASSPRLAGGTDTQYF.

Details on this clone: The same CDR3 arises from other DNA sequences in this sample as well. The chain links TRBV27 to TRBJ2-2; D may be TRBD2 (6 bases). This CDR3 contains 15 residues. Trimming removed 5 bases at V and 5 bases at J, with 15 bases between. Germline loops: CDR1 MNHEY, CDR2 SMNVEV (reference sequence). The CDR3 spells CASSPRGAGTGELFF. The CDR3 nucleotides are TGTGCCAGCAGTCCTCGTGGTGCGGGGACCGGGGAGCTGTTTTTT.

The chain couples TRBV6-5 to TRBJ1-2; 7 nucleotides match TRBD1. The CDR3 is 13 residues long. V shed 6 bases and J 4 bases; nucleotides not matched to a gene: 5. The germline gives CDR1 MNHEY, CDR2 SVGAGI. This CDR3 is CASRGAGGYGYTF. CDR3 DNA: TGTGCCAGCAGAGGTGCAGGGGGCTATGGCTACACCTTC.

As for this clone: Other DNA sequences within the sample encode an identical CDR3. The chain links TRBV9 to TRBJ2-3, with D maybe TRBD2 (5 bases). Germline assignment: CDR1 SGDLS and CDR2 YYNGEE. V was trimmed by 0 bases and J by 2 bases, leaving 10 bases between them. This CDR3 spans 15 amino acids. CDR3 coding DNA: TGTGCCAGCAGCGTAGGGCTAGCAAACACAGATACGCAGTATTTT. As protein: CASSVGLANTDTQYF.

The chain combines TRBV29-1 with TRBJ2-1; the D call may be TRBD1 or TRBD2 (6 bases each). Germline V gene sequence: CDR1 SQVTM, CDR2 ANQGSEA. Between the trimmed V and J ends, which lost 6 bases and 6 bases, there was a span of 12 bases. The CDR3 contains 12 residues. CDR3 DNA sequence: TGCAGCGTGGGGGGCGGGACCAATGAGCAGTTCTTC. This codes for CSVGGGTNEQFF.

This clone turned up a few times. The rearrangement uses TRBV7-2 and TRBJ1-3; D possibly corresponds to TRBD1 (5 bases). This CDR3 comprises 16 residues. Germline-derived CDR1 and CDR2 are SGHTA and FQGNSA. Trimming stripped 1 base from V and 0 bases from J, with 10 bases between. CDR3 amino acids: CASSLVSGASGNTIYF. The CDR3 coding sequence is TGTGCCAGCAGCTTAGTCTCCGGGGCCTCTGGAAACACCATATATTTT.

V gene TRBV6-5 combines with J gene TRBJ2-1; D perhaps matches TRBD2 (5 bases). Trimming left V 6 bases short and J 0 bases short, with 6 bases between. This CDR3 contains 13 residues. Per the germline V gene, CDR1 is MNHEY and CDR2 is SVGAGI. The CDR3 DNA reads TGTGCCAGCAGCGGGAACTCCTACAATGAGCAGTTCTTC. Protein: CASSGNSYNEQFF.

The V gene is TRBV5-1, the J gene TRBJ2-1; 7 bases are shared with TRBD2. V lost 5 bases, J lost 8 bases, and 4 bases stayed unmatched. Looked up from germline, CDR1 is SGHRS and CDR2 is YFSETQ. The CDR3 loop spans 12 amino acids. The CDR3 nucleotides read TGCGCCAGCAGTTCGGGGGGTTATGAGCAGTTCTTC. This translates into CASSSGGYEQFF.

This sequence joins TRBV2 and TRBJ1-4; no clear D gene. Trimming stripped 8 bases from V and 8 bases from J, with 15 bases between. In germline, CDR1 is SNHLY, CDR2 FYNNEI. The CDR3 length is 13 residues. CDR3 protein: CASGVRAREKLFF. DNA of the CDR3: TGTGCCAGCGGGGTGAGGGCAAGGGAAAAACTGTTTTTT. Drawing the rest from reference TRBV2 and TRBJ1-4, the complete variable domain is EPEVTQTPSHQVTQMGQEVILRCVPISNHLYFYWYRQILGQKVEFLVSFYNNEISEKSEIFDDQFSVERPDGSNFTLKIRSTKLEDSAMYFCASGVRAREKLFFGSGTQLSVL.

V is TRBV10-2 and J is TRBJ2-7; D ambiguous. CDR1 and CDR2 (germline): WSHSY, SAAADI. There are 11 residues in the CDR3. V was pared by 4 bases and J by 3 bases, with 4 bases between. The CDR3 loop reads CASSGGYEQYF. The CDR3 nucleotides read TGCGCCAGCAGTGGGGGCTACGAGCAGTACTTC.